This is a list of T cell receptor beta chains from one sample in a study of blood T cell repertoires in COVID-19. Here immunoSEQ multiplex PCR was the method, and the copy in TCRdb shows in-frame clones only, minus some. The sample includes 85,000 to 110,000 clones, 80% to 90% of them seen just once. The source material was peripheral blood. These receptors were obtained from a woman in her sixties or seventies with acute or convalescent COVID-19. CDR3s include the opening cysteine and the closing phenylalanine or tryptophan. D genes are given only for firm matches. Clone size is given for some rows only: seen once, a few or many times, or a class if the clone is expanded.

D: TRBD2
size: .
J: TRBJ2-3
V: TRBV20-1
DNA: TGCAGTGCTAGTCTTGGGACTAGCGGGGGCACAGATACGCAGTATTTT
CDR3: CSASLGTSGGTDTQYF

D: TRBD1
size: .
J: TRBJ1-5
V: TRBV6-5
DNA: TGTGCCAGCAGGGCACAGGGGATCAGCAATCAGCCCCAGCATTTT
CDR3: CASRAQGISNQPQHF

D: TRBD2
size: .
J: TRBJ2-2
V: TRBV7-2
DNA: TGTGCCAGCAGCTTATTAGGACTAGCGGGAGTCGGCGGCACCGGGGAGCTGTTTTTT
CDR3: CASSLLGLAGVGGTGELFF

D: .
size: few
J: TRBJ1-1
V: TRBV29-1
DNA: TGCAGCGTTGACGACGGGTCCAACACTGAAGCTTTCTTT
CDR3: CSVDDGSNTEAFF

D: TRBD1
size: few
J: TRBJ1-2
V: TRBV6-2/TRBV6-3
DNA: TGTGCCAGCAGCCCGGACAGGGCGGGTGGCTACACCTTC
CDR3: CASSPDRAGGYTF

D: .
size: .
J: TRBJ1-4
V: TRBV5-1
DNA: TGCGCCAGCAGCTTGTACGGGACACGTGAAAAACTGTTTTTT
CDR3: CASSLYGTREKLFF

D: .
size: .
J: TRBJ1-1
V: TRBV20-1
DNA: TGCAGTGCGTATTCCGAGGGAGCTTTCTTT
CDR3: CSAYSEGAFF

D: TRBD1
size: .
J: TRBJ1-1
V: TRBV11-2
DNA: TGTGCCAGCAGCTCCGTGGGACAGGGCGACACTGAAGCTTTCTTT
CDR3: CASSSVGQGDTEAFF

D: TRBD2
size: few
J: TRBJ2-1
V: TRBV15
DNA: TGTGCCACCAGCAGGGATCATACTAGCGGTGAGCAGTTCTTC
CDR3: CATSRDHTSGEQFF

D: .
size: once
J: TRBJ1-6
V: TRBV28
DNA: TGTGCCAGCAGTTTATCGGCCGGGGGGAATTCACCCCTCCACTTT
CDR3: CASSLSAGGNSPLHF

D: TRBD1
size: .
J: TRBJ2-5
V: TRBV28
DNA: TGTGCCAGCAGTATACCGGGACAGGGGAGGCGTAAGTACCAAGAGACCCAGTACTTC
CDR3: CASSIPGQGRRKYQETQYF

D: TRBD2
size: .
J: TRBJ2-3
V: TRBV10-2
DNA: TGCGCCAGCAGCCCCTTCGGACTAGCGGGAGGCCGGGGGACAGATACGCAGTATTTT
CDR3: CASSPFGLAGGRGTDTQYF

D: .
size: .
J: TRBJ1-2
V: TRBV30
DNA: TGTGCCTGGAGTGCCGGACAAACATTTAACTATGGCTACACCTTC
CDR3: CAWSAGQTFNYGYTF

D: TRBD2
size: once
J: TRBJ2-1
V: TRBV5-4
DNA: TGTGCCAGCAGCTTGCTAGCGGGAGGGTCCCACAATGAGCAGTTCTTC
CDR3: CASSLLAGGSHNEQFF

D: .
size: .
J: TRBJ2-2
V: TRBV5-1
DNA: TGCGCCAGCAGCTTGAGCCCGACCGGGGAGCTGTTTTTT
CDR3: CASSLSPTGELFF

D: TRBD2
size: .
J: TRBJ2-3
V: TRBV30
DNA: TGTGCCTGGATGAGCCCCTTGGCGGGAGGGCCGGATACGCAGTATTTT
CDR3: CAWMSPLAGGPDTQYF

D: .
size: .
J: TRBJ1-5
V: TRBV4-1
DNA: TGCGCCAGCAGCCCCGCAGACTATAGCAATCAGCCCCAGCATTTT
CDR3: CASSPADYSNQPQHF

D: TRBD1
size: .
J: TRBJ1-2
V: TRBV28
DNA: TGTGCCAGCAGACCACAGGGGATCTCCTATGGCTACACCTTC
CDR3: CASRPQGISYGYTF

D: TRBD2
size: .
J: TRBJ2-3
V: TRBV9
DNA: TGTGCCAGCAGCTTGACTAGCGGGAGTGTAGATACGCAGTATTTT
CDR3: CASSLTSGSVDTQYF

D: TRBD1
size: .
J: TRBJ1-6
V: TRBV6-5
DNA: TGTGCCAGCAGCTCAGGGACAGGGAGTTCACCCCTCCACTTT
CDR3: CASSSGTGSSPLHF

D: .
size: few
J: TRBJ1-1
V: TRBV7-6
DNA: TGTGCCAGCAGCTCTTTCTTCGGGACACTGAACACTGAAGCTTTCTTT
CDR3: CASSSFFGTLNTEAFF

D: TRBD2
size: .
J: TRBJ2-2
V: TRBV10-2
DNA: TGCGCCAGCAGTGAGATAGCCATAGCGGGCCGCAACACCGGGGAGCTGTTTTTT
CDR3: CASSEIAIAGRNTGELFF

D: .
size: .
J: TRBJ1-4
V: TRBV28
DNA: TGTGCCAGCGGCTCCCTGGGAGCAACTAATGAAAAACTGTTTTTT
CDR3: CASGSLGATNEKLFF

D: TRBD2
size: once
J: TRBJ2-3
V: TRBV18
DNA: TGTGCCAGCTCACCACGCGCGGGAGAGGTAGATACGCAGTATTTT
CDR3: CASSPRAGEVDTQYF

D: .
size: .
J: TRBJ2-6
V: TRBV9
DNA: TGTGCCAGCAGCCCTCAGGGTGTTGGGGCCAACGTCCTGACTTTC
CDR3: CASSPQGVGANVLTF

D: TRBD1
size: .
J: TRBJ1-2
V: TRBV6-1
DNA: TGTGCCAGCAGTGAAGGACAGGGAAATAACTATGGCTACACCTTC
CDR3: CASSEGQGNNYGYTF

D: .
size: few
J: TRBJ1-4
V: TRBV14
DNA: TGTGCCAGCAGCCAAGGGAGGAAAAGTGAAAAACTGTTTTTT
CDR3: CASSQGRKSEKLFF

D: .
size: .
J: TRBJ2-3
V: TRBV7-3
DNA: TGTGCCAGCAGCTTGGGGGGTCTCAGAGATACGCAGTATTTT
CDR3: CASSLGGLRDTQYF

D: TRBD1
size: .
J: TRBJ2-7
V: TRBV3-1/TRBV3-2
DNA: TGTGCCAGCAGCCCACAGACAGGGGGCGTCTACGAGCAGTACTTC
CDR3: CASSPQTGGVYEQYF

D: .
size: once
J: TRBJ2-5
V: TRBV7-6
DNA: TGTGCCAGCAGCTTCGGGGAGACCCAGTACTTC
CDR3: CASSFGETQYF

D: .
size: .
J: TRBJ2-3
V: TRBV3-1/TRBV3-2
DNA: TGTGCCAGCAGCCAACAGTCACCGCAGGCAGATACGCAGTATTTT
CDR3: CASSQQSPQADTQYF

D: .
size: .
J: TRBJ1-2
V: TRBV5-6
DNA: TGTGCCAGCAGCTGGAGCTATGGCTACACCTTC
CDR3: CASSWSYGYTF

D: TRBD1
size: .
J: TRBJ1-5
V: TRBV28
DNA: TGTGCCAGCAGTTCCCGGACAGGGGGTGGCAATCAGCCCCAGCATTTT
CDR3: CASSSRTGGGNQPQHF